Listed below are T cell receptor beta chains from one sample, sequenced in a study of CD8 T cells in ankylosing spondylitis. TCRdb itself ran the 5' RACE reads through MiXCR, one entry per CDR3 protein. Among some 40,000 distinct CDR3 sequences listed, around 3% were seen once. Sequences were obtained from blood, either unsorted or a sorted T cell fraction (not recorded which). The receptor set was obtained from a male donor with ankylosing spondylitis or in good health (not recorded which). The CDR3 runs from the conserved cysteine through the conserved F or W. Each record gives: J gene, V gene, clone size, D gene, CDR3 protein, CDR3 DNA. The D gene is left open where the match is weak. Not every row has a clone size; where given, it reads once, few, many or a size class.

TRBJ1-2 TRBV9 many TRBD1 CASSKTSKPRQGANSGYTF TGTGCCAGCAGCAAAACTAGTAAGCCTAGGCAGGGGGCGAACTCTGGCTACACCTTC
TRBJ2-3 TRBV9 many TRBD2 CASSVSSGITDTQYF TGTGCCAGCAGCGTATCTAGCGGGATCACAGATACGCAGTATTTT
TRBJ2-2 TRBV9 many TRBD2 CASSEHGTSSPGELFF TGTGCCAGCAGCGAACACGGGACTAGTTCACCCGGGGAGCTGTTTTTT
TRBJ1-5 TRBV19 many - CASIRQASNQPQHF TGTGCCAGTATTCGGCAGGCGAGCAATCAGCCCCAGCATTTT
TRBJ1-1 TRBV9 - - CASSPEGLNTEAFF TGTGCCAGCAGCCCTGAGGGGTTGAACACTGAAGCTTTCTTT
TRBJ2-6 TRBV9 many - CASSVARTPKGSGANVLTF TGTGCCAGCAGCGTAGCCCGCACCCCAAAGGGGTCTGGGGCCAACGTCCTGACTTTC
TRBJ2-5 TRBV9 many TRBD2 CASSASAGGETQYF TGTGCCAGCAGCGCAAGCGCGGGAGGAGAGACCCAGTACTTC
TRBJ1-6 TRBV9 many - CASSAGVSPLHF TGTGCCAGCAGCGCAGGGGTTTCACCCCTCCACTTT
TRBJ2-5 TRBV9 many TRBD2 CASSAGTNPETQYF TGTGCCAGCAGCGCCGGGACTAACCCAGAGACCCAGTACTTC
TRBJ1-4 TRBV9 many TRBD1 CASSARQGTNEKLFF TGTGCCAGCAGCGCAAGACAGGGAACTAATGAAAAACTGTTTTTT
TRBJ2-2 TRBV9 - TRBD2 CASSPGLAGRTGELFF TGTGCCAGCAGCCCGGGACTAGCGGGTAGAACCGGGGAGCTGTTTTTT
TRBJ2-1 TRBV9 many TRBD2 CASSAAGTSGTYNEQFF TGTGCCAGCAGCGCCGCAGGGACTAGCGGAACCTACAATGAGCAGTTCTTC